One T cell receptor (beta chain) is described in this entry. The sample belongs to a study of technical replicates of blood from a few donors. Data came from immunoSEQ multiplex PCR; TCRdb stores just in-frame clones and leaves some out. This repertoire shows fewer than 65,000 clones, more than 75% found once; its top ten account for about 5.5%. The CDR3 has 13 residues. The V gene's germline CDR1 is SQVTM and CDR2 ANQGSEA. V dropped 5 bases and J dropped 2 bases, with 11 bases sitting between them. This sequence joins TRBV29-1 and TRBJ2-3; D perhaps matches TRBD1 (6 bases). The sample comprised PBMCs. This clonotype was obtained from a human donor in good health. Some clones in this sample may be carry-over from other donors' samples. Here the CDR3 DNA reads TGCAGCGTTCTACAGGGTTCCACAGATACGCAGTATTTT. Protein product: CSVLQGSTDTQYF.